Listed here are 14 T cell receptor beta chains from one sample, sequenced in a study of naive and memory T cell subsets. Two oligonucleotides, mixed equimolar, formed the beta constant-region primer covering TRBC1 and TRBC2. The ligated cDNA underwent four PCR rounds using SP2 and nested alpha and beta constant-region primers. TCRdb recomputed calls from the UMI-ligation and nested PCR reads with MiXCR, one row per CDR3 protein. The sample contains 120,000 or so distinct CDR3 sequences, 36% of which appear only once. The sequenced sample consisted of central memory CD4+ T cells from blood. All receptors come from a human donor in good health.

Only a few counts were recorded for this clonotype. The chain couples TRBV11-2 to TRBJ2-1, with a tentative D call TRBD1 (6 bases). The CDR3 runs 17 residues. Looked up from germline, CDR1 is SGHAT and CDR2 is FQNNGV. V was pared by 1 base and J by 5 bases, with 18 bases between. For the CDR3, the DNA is TGTGCCAGCAGCTTAGTACCCAGGACAGTTAGGAACAATGAGCAGTTCTTC. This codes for CASSLVPRTVRNNEQFF.

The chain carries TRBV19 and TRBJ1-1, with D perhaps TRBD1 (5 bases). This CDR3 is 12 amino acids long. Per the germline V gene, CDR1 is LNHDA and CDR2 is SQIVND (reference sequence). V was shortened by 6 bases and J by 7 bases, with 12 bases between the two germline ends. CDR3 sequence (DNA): TGTGCCAGTAGCAACCGACAGAGTGAAGCTTTCTTT. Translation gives CASSNRQSEAFF.

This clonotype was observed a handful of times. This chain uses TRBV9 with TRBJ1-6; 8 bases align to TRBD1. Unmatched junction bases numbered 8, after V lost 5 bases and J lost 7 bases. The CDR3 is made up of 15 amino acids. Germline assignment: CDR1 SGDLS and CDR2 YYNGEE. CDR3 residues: CASSRGGTGNSPLHF. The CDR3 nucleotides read TGTGCCAGCAGTCGGGGAGGGACAGGCAATTCACCCCTCCACTTT.

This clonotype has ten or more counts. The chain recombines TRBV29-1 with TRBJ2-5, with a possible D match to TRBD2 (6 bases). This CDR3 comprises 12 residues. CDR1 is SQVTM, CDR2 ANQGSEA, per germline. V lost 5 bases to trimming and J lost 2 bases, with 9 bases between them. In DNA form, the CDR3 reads TGCAGCGTTCTAGGACTACAAGAGACCCAGTACTTC. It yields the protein CSVLGLQETQYF.

CDR3 DNA sequence: TGCAGCGCTAGACAGAGCCTTTATGGCTACACCTTC. Protein: CSARQSLYGYTF. V is TRBV29-1 and J is TRBJ1-2; a possible D gene is TRBD1 (5 bases). The germline V and J ends were trimmed by 7 bases and 5 bases, with 14 bases remaining between them. The germline CDR1 and CDR2 sequences are SQVTM and ANQGSEA. The CDR3 sequence is 12 residues long.

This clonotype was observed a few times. The CDR3 DNA reads TGTGCCAGCAGTTTTACGGGGGTGGCCAAAAACATTCAGTACTTC. This encodes CASSFTGVAKNIQYF. This chain joins TRBV12-3 or TRBV12-4 and TRBJ2-4; D is possibly TRBD2 (6 bases). V was trimmed by 3 bases and J by 1 base, leaving 10 bases between them. The CDR3 runs to 15 residues.

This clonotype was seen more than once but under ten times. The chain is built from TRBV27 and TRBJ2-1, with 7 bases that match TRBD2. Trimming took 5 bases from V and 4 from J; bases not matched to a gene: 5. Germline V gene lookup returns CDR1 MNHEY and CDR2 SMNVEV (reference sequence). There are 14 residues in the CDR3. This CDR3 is CASSLPGGYNEQFF. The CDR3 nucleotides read TGTGCCAGCAGTCTTCCGGGGGGTTACAATGAGCAGTTCTTC.

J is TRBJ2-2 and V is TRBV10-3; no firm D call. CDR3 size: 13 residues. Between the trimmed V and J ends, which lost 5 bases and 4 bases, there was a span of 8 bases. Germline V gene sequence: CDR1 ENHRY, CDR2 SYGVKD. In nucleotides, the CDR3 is TGTGCCATCAGTAGGCTGATCACCGGGGAGCTGTTTTTT. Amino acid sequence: CAISRLITGELFF.

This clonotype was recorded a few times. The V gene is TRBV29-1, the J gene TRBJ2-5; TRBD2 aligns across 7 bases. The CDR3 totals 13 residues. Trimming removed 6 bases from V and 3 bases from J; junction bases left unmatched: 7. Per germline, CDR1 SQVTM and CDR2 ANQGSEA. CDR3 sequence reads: CSVSWGGKETQYF. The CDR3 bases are TGCAGCGTATCATGGGGAGGGAAAGAGACCCAGTACTTC.

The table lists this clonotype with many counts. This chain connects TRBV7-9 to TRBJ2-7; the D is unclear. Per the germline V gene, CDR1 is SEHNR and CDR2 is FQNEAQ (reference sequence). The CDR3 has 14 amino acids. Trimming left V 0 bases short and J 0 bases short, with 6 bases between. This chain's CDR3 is CASSLAASSYEQYF. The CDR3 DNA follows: TGTGCCAGCAGCTTAGCAGCGAGCTCCTACGAGCAGTACTTC.

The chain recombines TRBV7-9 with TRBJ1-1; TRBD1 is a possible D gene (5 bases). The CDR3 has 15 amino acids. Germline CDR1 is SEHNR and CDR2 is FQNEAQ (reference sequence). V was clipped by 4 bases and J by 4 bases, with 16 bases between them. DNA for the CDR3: TGTGCCAGCAGCTCGGTCCAGGGAGGAGGCACTGAAGCTTTCTTT. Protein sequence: CASSSVQGGGTEAFF. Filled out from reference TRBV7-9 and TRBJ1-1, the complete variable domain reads DTGVSQNPRHKITKRGQNVTFRCDPISEHNRLYWYRQTLGQGPEFLTYFQNEAQLEKSRLLSDRFSAERPKGSFSTLEIQRTEQGDSAMYLCASSSVQGGGTEAFFGQGTRLTVV.

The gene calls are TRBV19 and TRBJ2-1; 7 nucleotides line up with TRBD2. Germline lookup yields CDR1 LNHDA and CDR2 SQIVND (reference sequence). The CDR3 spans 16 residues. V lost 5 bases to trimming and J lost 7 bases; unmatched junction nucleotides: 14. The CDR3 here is CASSPSFSGSANEQFF. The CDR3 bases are TGTGCCAGTAGTCCCTCGTTTAGCGGGTCAGCAAATGAGCAGTTCTTC. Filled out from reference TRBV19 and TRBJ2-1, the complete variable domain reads DGGITQSPKYLFRKEGQNVTLSCEQNLNHDAMYWYRQDPGQGLRLIYYSQIVNDFQKGDIAEGYSVSREKKESFPLTVTSAQKNPTAFYLCASSPSFSGSANEQFFGPGTRLTVL.

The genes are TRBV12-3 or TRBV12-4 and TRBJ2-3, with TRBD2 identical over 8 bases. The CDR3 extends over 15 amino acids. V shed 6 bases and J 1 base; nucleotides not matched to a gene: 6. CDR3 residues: CASSGSGTRTDTQYF. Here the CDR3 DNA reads TGTGCCAGCAGCGGTAGCGGGACCCGCACAGATACGCAGTATTTT.

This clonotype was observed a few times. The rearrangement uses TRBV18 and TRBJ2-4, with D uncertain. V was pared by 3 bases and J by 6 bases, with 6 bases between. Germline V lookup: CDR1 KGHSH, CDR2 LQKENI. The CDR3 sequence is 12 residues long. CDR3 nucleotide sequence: TGTGCCAGCTCACCGTTAGGAAACATTCAGTACTTC. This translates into CASSPLGNIQYF.